This T cell receptor (beta chain) is from a study of post-analysis software for immune sequencing data. Carried by the TCR beta cDNA libraries were unique molecular identifiers. Starting from about 1 to 10 million T cells, the study yielded a few hundred thousand cDNA molecules. Each CDR3 protein gets one entry after TCRdb re-called the PCR reads with MiXCR. This table holds about 460,000 distinct CDR3 sequences, 40% to 55% found once. This receptor was identified in a girl aged 5-17 years with multiple sclerosis. The sample was blood.

The CDR3 spells CASSQDHRDRNQPQHF. The CDR3, as DNA: TGCGCCAGCAGCCAAGATCATAGGGACAGGAATCAGCCCCAGCATTTT. This chain links TRBV4-1 with TRBJ1-5; the match to TRBD1 covers 8 bases. With 0 bases clipped from V and 4 bases from J, the junction kept 5 bases outside the gene matches. The CDR3 contains 16 residues. Germline V lookup: CDR1 MGHRA, CDR2 YSYEKL.